The 8 T cell receptor beta chains below all came from one sample that was sequenced in a study of neurological immune-mediated disorders. Time point denoted: longitudinal time-point 3. TCRdb reprocessed the 5' RACE reads via MiXCR and lists one record per CDR3 protein. This table has about 50,000 distinct CDR3 sequences, 7% to 9% appearing once. Sequencing was done on a sample of PBMCs. The receptor set was obtained from a woman between 40 and 50 years old in good health.

This clonotype was seen only once. V gene TRBV5-1 combines with J gene TRBJ2-1; D remains unclear. Trimming removed 7 bases from V and 6 bases from J, with 14 bases in between. The CDR3 runs to 13 residues. The germline gives CDR1 SGHRS, CDR2 YFSETQ. The CDR3 DNA sequence: TGCGCCAGCCGACGGACGACGGGCAATGAGCAGTTCTTC. Translation: CASRRTTGNEQFF.

Many counts were recorded for this clonotype. This chain joins TRBV20-1 and TRBJ2-5; D gene ambiguous. Trimming stripped 6 bases from V and 1 base from J, with 9 bases between. CDR3 size: 12 residues. In germline, CDR1 is DFQATT, CDR2 SNEGSKA (reference sequence). For the CDR3, the DNA is TGCAGTGCCCTCGCTAGCCAAGAGACCCAGTACTTC. Its protein is CSALASQETQYF.

This clonotype was observed many times. V and J are TRBV18 and TRBJ2-7; no clear D gene. Trimming took off 3 bases at V and 0 bases at J, with 12 bases between the two ends. This CDR3 has 15 amino acids. Per the germline V gene, CDR1 is KGHSH and CDR2 is LQKENI. Here the CDR3 reads CASSPERISSYEQYF. CDR3 sequence (DNA): TGTGCCAGCTCACCGGAACGGATCAGCTCCTACGAGCAGTACTTC.

There are many counts of this clonotype. The chain couples TRBV6-5 to TRBJ1-2; TRBD1 agrees at 8 bases. The length of the CDR3 is 13 residues. The V gene end was trimmed by 5 bases and the J gene end by 7 bases; junction bases not matched to a gene: 6. The germline gives CDR1 MNHEY, CDR2 SVGAGI. The CDR3 spells CASSPGGASGYTF. CDR3 DNA sequence: TGTGCCAGCAGTCCAGGGGGCGCAAGTGGCTACACCTTC.

This clonotype was seen ten or more times. The V call is TRBV6-6, the J call TRBJ1-5; the D gene is possibly TRBD1 (5 bases). Trimming took off 6 bases at V and 6 bases at J, with 15 bases between the two ends. There are 14 residues in the CDR3. Germline V CDR1 and CDR2: MNHNY, SVGAGI (reference sequence). The CDR3 region has the DNA TGTGCCAGCAGGACGGACGGGGGTAGTCAGCCCCAGCATTTT. It encodes CASRTDGGSQPQHF.

This clonotype was detected many times. The rearrangement uses TRBV20-1 and TRBJ1-1, with D perhaps matching TRBD1 (6 bases). Trimming took off 4 bases at V and 5 bases at J, with 17 bases between the two ends. Germline CDR1 is DFQATT and CDR2 is SNEGSKA (reference sequence). The CDR3 runs to 14 residues. The DNA of the CDR3 is TGCAGTGCTACCTCTCCTCTACAGGGAACTGAAGCTTTCTTT. Protein sequence: CSATSPLQGTEAFF.

This clonotype was seen repeatedly, ten times or more. This chain's CDR3 is CASSLGAGNGQFF. CDR3 DNA sequence: TGTGCCAGCAGCTTAGGGGCAGGGAACGGGCAGTTCTTC. V is TRBV7-2 and J is TRBJ2-1, with D tentatively TRBD1 (5 bases). The V end lost 1 base, the J end lost 12 bases, and 13 bases lay between the germline ends. Looked up from germline, CDR1 is SGHTA and CDR2 is FQGNSA. The CDR3 covers 13 residues.

At least ten counts were recorded for this clonotype. The genes are TRBV5-1 and TRBJ2-7; 10 bases align to TRBD2. The trim removed 4 bases at V and 1 base at J, leaving 11 bases unmatched. Germline CDR1 reads SGHRS; CDR2 reads YFSETQ. This CDR3 comprises 17 residues. The CDR3 DNA is TGCGCCAGCAGCCTACTCTCCGATAGCGGGGGGTCCTACGAGCAGTACTTC. It yields the protein CASSLLSDSGGSYEQYF. Drawing the rest from reference TRBV5-1 and TRBJ2-7, the complete variable domain is KAGVTQTPRYLIKTRGQQVTLSCSPISGHRSVSWYQQTPGQGLQFLFEYFSETQRNKGNFPGRFSGRQFSNSRSEMNVSTLELGDSALYLCASSLLSDSGGSYEQYFGPGTRLTVT.